This TCR beta chain was recovered during a study of blood T cell repertoires in COVID-19. V lost 10 bases to trimming and J lost 0 bases, with 14 bases between them. Germline V CDR1 and CDR2: LNHNV, YYDKDF (reference sequence). CDR3 length: 14 residues. Clones were read by immunoSEQ multiplex PCR, and TCRdb kept only the in-frame ones, dropping some. The table shows approximately 70,000 clones, with more than 80% occurring only once. The rearrangement links TRBV15 to TRBJ2-3, with a weak D call TRBD2 (5 bases). This clonotype was obtained from an elderly woman with active or convalescent COVID-19. Source material: peripheral blood. CDR3 amino acids: CARERTLSTDTQYF. DNA of the CDR3: TGTGCCAGGGAGCGGACCCTAAGCACAGATACGCAGTATTTT.